This TCR beta chain was identified in a study of cytomegalovirus exposure and HLA in healthy donors. Study overall: Most genotyped donors, roughly 83% of around 370, had Caucasian-associated genetic ancestry.

On this clone itself: Its target is not known.

Broader study findings: Most CMV-associated TCR beta chains were later found to appear HLA-restricted.

The study ran its PCR with 60 Vbeta and 13 Jbeta primers. Clones were read by immunoSEQ multiplex PCR, and TCRdb kept only the in-frame ones, dropping some. Seen here are about 210,000 clones, roughly 80% observed once, and the top ten hold roughly 5.5%. This clonotype was sampled from a man aged 35 to 55 in good health and CMV-seropositive. Sequencing was carried out using PBMCs.

The CDR3 here is CASSPDSDRLTF. The CDR3, as DNA: TGTGCCAGCAGTCCCGACTCGGACAGGCTGACCTTC. V gene TRBV27 combines with J gene TRBJ1-2; TRBD1 matches at 7 bases. The ends lost 5 bases at V and 14 bases at J; junction bases unmatched: 11. The CDR3 contains 12 residues. CDR1 and CDR2 (germline): MNHEY, SMNVEV (reference sequence).